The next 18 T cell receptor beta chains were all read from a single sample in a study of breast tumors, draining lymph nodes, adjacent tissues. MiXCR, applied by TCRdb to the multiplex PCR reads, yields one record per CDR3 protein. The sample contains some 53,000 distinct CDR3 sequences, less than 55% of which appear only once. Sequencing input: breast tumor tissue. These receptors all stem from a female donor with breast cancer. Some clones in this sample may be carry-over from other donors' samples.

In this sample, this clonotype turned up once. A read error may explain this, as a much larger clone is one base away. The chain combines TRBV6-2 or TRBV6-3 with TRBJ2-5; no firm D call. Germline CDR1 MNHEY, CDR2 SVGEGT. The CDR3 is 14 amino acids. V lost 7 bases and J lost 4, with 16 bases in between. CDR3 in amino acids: CASNAPPERETQYF. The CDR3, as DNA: TGTGCCAGCAACGCCCCGCCCGAGCGAGAGACCCAGTACTTC.

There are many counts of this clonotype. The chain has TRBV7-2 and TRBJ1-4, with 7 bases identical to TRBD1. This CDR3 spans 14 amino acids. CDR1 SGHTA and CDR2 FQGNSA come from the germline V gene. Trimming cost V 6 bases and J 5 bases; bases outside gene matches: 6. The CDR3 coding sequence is TGTGCCAGCAGGCCAGGGACAGCGAATGAAAAACTGTTTTTT. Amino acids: CASRPGTANEKLFF.

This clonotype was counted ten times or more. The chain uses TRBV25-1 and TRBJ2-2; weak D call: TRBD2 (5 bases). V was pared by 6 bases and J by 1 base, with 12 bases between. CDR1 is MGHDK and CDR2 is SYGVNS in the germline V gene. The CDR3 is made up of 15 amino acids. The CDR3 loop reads CASRASGGNTGELFF. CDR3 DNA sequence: TGTGCCAGCAGGGCGAGTGGAGGGAACACCGGGGAGCTGTTTTTT.

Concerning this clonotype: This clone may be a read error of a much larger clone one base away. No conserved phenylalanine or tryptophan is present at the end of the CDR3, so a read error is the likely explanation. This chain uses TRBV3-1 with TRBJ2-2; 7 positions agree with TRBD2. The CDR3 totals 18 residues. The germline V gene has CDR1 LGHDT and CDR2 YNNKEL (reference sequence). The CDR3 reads CASSQDGTGGGHTEELFS. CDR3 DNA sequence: TGTGCCAGCAGCCAAGACGGAACGGGAGGCGGTCACACCGAGGAGCTGTTTTCT.

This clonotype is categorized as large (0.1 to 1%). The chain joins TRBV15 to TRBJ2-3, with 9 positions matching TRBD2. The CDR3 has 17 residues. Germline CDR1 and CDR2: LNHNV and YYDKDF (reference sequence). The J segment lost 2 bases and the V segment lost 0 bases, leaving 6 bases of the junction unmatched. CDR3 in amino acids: CATSRDGAGGNTDTQYF. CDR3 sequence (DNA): TGTGCCACCAGCAGAGATGGGGCGGGAGGGAACACAGATACGCAGTATTTT.

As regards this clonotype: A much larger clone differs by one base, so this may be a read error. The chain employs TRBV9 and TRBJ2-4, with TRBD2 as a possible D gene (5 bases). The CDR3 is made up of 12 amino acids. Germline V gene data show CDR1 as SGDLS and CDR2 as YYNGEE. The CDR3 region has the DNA TGTACCAGCAGCGGTCGGAAAAACATTCAGTACTTC. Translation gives CTSSGRKNIQYF.

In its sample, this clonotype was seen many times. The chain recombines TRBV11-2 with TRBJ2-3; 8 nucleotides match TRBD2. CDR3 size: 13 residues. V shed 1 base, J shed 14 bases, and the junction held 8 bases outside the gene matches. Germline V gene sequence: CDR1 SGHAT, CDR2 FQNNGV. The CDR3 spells CASSLVTGGSGYF. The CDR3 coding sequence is TGTGCCAGCAGCTTAGTGACGGGGGGGAGTGGGTATTTT.

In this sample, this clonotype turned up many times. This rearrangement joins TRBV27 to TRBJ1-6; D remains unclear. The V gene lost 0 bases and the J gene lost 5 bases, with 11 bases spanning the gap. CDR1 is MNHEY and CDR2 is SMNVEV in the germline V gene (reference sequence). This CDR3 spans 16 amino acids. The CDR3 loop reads CASSLSTAAHNSPLHF. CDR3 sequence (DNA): TGTGCCAGCAGTTTATCCACAGCAGCCCATAATTCACCCCTCCACTTT.

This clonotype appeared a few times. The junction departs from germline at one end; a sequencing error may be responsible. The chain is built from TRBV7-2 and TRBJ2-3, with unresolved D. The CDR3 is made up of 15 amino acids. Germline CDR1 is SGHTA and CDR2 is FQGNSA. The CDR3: CANSFEARSTDTQYF. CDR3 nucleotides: TGTGCCAACAGCTTTGAGGCCCGAAGCACGGATACGCAGTATTTT.

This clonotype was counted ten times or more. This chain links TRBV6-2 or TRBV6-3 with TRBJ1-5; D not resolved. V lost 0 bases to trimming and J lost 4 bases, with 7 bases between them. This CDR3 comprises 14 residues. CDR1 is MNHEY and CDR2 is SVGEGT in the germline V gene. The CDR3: CASSYSSRNQPQHF. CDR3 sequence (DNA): TGTGCCAGCAGTTACTCGAGTCGGAATCAGCCCCAGCATTTT.

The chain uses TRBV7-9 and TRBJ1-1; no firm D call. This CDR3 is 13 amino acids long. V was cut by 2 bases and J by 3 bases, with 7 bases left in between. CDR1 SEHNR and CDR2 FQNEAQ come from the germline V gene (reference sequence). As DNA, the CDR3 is TGTGCCAGCAGCTTACAGAGGGACACTGAAGCTTTCTTT. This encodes CASSLQRDTEAFF.

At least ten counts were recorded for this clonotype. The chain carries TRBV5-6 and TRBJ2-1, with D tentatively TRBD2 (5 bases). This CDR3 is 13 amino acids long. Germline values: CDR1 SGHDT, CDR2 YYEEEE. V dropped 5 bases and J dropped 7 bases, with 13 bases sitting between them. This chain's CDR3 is CASRNAGQNEQFF. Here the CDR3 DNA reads TGTGCCAGCAGAAATGCGGGTCAGAATGAGCAGTTCTTC.

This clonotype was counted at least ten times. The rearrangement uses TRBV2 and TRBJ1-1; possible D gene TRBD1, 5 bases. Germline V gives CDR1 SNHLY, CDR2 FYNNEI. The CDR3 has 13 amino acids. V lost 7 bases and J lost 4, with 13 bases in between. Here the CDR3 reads CASNPAGLTEAFF. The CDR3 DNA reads TGTGCCAGCAACCCGGCAGGGCTCACTGAAGCTTTCTTT. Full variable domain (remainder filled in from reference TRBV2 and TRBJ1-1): EPEVTQTPSHQVTQMGQEVILRCVPISNHLYFYWYRQILGQKVEFLVSFYNNEISEKSEIFDDQFSVERPDGSNFTLKIRSTKLEDSAMYFCASNPAGLTEAFFGQGTRLTVV.

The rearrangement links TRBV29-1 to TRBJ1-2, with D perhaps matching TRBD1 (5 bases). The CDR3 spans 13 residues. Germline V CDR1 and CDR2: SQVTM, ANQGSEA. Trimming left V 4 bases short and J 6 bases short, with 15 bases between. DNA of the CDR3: TGCAGCGTTGCTTTGGGGGGATTGGATGGCTACACCTTC. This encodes CSVALGGLDGYTF.

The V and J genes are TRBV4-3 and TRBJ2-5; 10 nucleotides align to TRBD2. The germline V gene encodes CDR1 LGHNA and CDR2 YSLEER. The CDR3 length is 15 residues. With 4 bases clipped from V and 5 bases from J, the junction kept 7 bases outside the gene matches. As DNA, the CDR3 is TGCGCCAGCAGCCCGGGGGCTAGCGGGGGTGAGACCCAGTACTTC. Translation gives CASSPGASGGETQYF.

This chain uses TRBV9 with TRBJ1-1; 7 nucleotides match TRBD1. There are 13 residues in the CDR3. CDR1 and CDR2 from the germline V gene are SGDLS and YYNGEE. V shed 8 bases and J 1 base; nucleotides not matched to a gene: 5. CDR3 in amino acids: CASQGQTNTEAFF. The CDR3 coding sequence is TGTGCCAGTCAGGGACAGACGAACACTGAAGCTTTCTTT.

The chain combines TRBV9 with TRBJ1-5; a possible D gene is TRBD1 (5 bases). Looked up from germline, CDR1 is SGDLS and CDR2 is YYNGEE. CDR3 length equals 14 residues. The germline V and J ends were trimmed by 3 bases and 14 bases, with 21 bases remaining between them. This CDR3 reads CASSATGTSGYEHF. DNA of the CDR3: TGTGCCAGCAGCGCAACCGGGACTAGCGGCTACGAGCATTTT.

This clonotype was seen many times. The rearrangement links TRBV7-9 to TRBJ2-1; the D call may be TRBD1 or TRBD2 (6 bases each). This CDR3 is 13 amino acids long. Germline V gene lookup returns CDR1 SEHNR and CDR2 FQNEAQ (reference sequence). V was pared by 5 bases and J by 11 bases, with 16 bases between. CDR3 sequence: CASSRLGGAKQFF. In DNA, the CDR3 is TGTGCCAGCAGCCGACTGGGGGGCGCGAAGCAGTTCTTC.